This T cell receptor (beta chain) was found in a study of blood T cells in healthy people across ages. Combining a sample-barcoded 5' primer with a J-beta primer mix, a second PCR ran for about 7 to 11 cycles. In TCRdb, the 5' RACE reads were re-called with MiXCR into one record per CDR3 protein. The sample includes approximately 1.5 million distinct CDR3 sequences, around 35% of them seen just once. Germline CDR1 LGHDT, CDR2 YNNKEL (reference sequence). Trimming removed 0 bases from V and 0 bases from J, with 3 bases in between. This CDR3 has 15 amino acids. Russia was home to the donors, healthy Caucasian individuals aged roughly 6 to 90.

The source material was blood. The rearrangement joins TRBV3-1 to TRBJ2-6; D is unresolved. This sequence was found in a woman in her twenties or thirties in good health. CDR3 DNA sequence: TGTGCCAGCAGCCAAGAACTCTCTGGGGCCAACGTCCTGACTTTC. This sequence encodes CASSQELSGANVLTF.